These 28 T cell receptor beta chains were all obtained from the same sample, sequenced in a study of shared clonotypes between healthy human individuals. Method: immunoSEQ multiplex PCR; TCRdb's copy keeps in-frame clones and lacks some. The table has 950,000 to 1,300,000 clones, about 76% seen once. The sequencing sample was made of memory CD4+ T cells sorted from blood. The subset denotes: CD45RA-negative fraction. The source of these receptors is a man younger than 30 in good health.

The chain employs TRBV10-3 and TRBJ2-5, with D maybe TRBD2 (6 bases). Germline lookup yields CDR1 ENHRY and CDR2 SYGVKD. Trimming removed 4 bases from V and 3 bases from J, with 12 bases in between. This CDR3 is built from 14 residues. For the CDR3, the DNA is TGTGCCATCAGTGCCGGGGGAAGCAAAGAGACCCAGTACTTC. Protein sequence: CAISAGGSKETQYF.

The chain couples TRBV14 to TRBJ2-1; D may match TRBD1 or TRBD2 (5 bases each). V was trimmed by 3 bases and J by 11 bases, leaving 14 bases between them. Germline loops: CDR1 SGHDN, CDR2 FVKESK. The CDR3 extends over 13 amino acids. The CDR3 is CASSHIRDGKQFF. The CDR3 coding sequence is TGTGCCAGCAGCCATATTCGGGACGGGAAGCAGTTCTTC.

With respect to this clone: One end of the junction fails to match germline, which may point to a read error. The rearrangement links TRBV7-9 to TRBJ2-1; D possibly corresponds to TRBD2 (6 bases). This CDR3 contains 17 residues. The germline V gene has CDR1 SEHNR and CDR2 FQNEAQ (reference sequence). The DNA of the CDR3 is TGTGCCAGCAGCCTCCGGGGGACCACCAGCTCCTCCAATGAGCAGTTCTTC. This sequence encodes CASSLRGTTSSSNEQFF.

This chain joins TRBV27 and TRBJ1-2; D is possibly TRBD1 (6 bases). Trimming cost V 10 bases and J 2 bases, with 20 bases left between them. The CDR3 runs 15 residues. CDR1 MNHEY and CDR2 SMNVEV come from the germline V gene (reference sequence). DNA for the CDR3: TGTGCCATCATACGAGACAGGATAGAAAACTATGGCTACACCTTC. This encodes CAIIRDRIENYGYTF.

The chain employs TRBV30 and TRBJ1-6; 7 bases fit TRBD1. Germline V gene data show CDR1 as GTSNPN and CDR2 as SVGIG (reference sequence). The V segment lost 3 bases and the J segment 7 bases; nucleotides outside the gene matches: 15. This CDR3 is built from 17 residues. The CDR3 bases are TGTGCCTGGAGCTCAACCCGAAATTACAGGGGAAATTCACCCCTCCACTTT. Translation gives CAWSSTRNYRGNSPLHF.

J is TRBJ1-3 and V is TRBV29-1, with D unclear. Germline V gene lookup returns CDR1 SQVTM and CDR2 ANQGSEA. V was pared by 8 bases and J by 0 bases, with 20 bases between. The CDR3 sequence is 16 residues long. The CDR3, as DNA: TGCAGCCTTGGTTCTAGGGAGGAGAGCTCTGGAAACACCATATATTTT. This translates into CSLGSREESSGNTIYF.

This clone was observed a few times. This chain connects TRBV10-3 to TRBJ1-5; 8 nucleotides agree with TRBD1. Germline V lookup: CDR1 ENHRY, CDR2 SYGVKD. The V and J ends lost 4 bases and 6 bases, in that order; junction bases with no gene match: 5. The CDR3 has 14 residues. The CDR3 coding sequence is TGTGCCATCAGTGCAGGGGGCGTGGGTCAGCCCCAGCATTTT. Protein sequence: CAISAGGVGQPQHF.

This clone has a single count. The chain couples TRBV19 to TRBJ1-6; possible D gene TRBD1, 5 bases. CDR1 is LNHDA and CDR2 is SQIVND in the germline V gene (reference sequence). The CDR3 loop spans 16 amino acids. V was trimmed by 2 bases and J by 6 bases, leaving 14 bases between them. As DNA, the CDR3 is TGTGCCAGTAGTATACGGCCAGCAGGGACTAATTCACCCCTCCACTTT. Translated, it gives CASSIRPAGTNSPLHF.

The chain joins TRBV11-2 to TRBJ2-5; TRBD2 aligns across 9 bases. This CDR3 is 15 amino acids long. Trimming at V came to 5 bases and at J to 9 bases, leaving 13 bases not matched to a gene. The germline gives CDR1 SGHAT, CDR2 FQNNGV. CDR3 sequence reads: CASSPQTSGRMSQYF. CDR3 nucleotide sequence: TGTGCCAGCAGCCCCCAGACTAGCGGCCGAATGTCCCAGTACTTC. The whole variable domain, remainder taken from reference TRBV11-2 and TRBJ2-5, is EAGVAQSPRYKIIEKRQSVAFWCNPISGHATLYWYQQILGQGPKLLIQFQNNGVVDDSQLPKDRFSAERLKGVDSTLKIQPAKLEDSAVYLCASSPQTSGRMSQYFGPGTRLLVL.

The chain recombines TRBV7-9 with TRBJ2-7; possible D gene TRBD1, 6 bases. The V and J ends lost 5 bases and 7 bases respectively, with 21 bases between them. The CDR3 is 15 residues long. Germline CDR1 SEHNR, CDR2 FQNEAQ (reference sequence). The CDR3 loop reads CASSPYRPGVVEQYF. The CDR3 DNA reads as TGTGCCAGCAGCCCCTACCGTCCAGGGGTGGTTGAGCAGTACTTC.

The chain carries TRBV2 and TRBJ2-5, with 7 bases aligning to TRBD2. The germline V gene has CDR1 SNHLY and CDR2 FYNNEI. V was pared by 8 bases and J by 3 bases, with 9 bases of the junction left unmatched. This CDR3 has 14 residues. The CDR3 region has the DNA TGTGCCAGCGGGAGGGAACAGAGGAAAGAGACCCAGTACTTC. Amino acids: CASGREQRKETQYF. Full variable domain (rest looked up from reference TRBV2 and TRBJ2-5): EPEVTQTPSHQVTQMGQEVILRCVPISNHLYFYWYRQILGQKVEFLVSFYNNEISEKSEIFDDQFSVERPDGSNFTLKIRSTKLEDSAMYFCASGREQRKETQYFGPGTRLLVL.

This sequence joins TRBV6-1 and TRBJ2-7; 10 nucleotides match TRBD1. CDR3 length: 14 amino acids. The V and J ends lost 4 bases and 7 bases, in that order; junction bases with no gene match: 7. Germline values: CDR1 MNHNS, CDR2 SASEGT. The CDR3 region has the DNA TGTGCCAGCAGTGTGGGACAGGGGAGGGAAGAGCAGTACTTC. It codes for CASSVGQGREEQYF.

As concerns this clone: Other nucleotide sequences from this sample produce the same CDR3. V gene TRBV2 combines with J gene TRBJ1-3; D gene ambiguous. This CDR3 spans 13 amino acids. V was pared by 7 bases and J by 2 bases, with 9 bases between. In germline, CDR1 is SNHLY, CDR2 FYNNEI. CDR3 protein: CASMVGPGNTIYF. As DNA, the CDR3 is TGTGCCAGCATGGTAGGGCCTGGAAACACCATATATTTT.

The chain joins TRBV28 to TRBJ2-7; D not resolved. The CDR3 runs 11 residues. Trimming removed 3 bases from V and 8 bases from J, with 8 bases in between. From germline, CDR1 is MDHEN and CDR2 SYDVKM. CDR3 protein: CASSFSAKQYF. Here the CDR3 DNA reads TGTGCCAGCAGTTTTTCGGCAAAGCAGTACTTC.

The chain links TRBV12-5 to TRBJ2-2; 9 positions match TRBD1. This CDR3 is 14 amino acids long. The germline V gene encodes CDR1 LGHNT and CDR2 FRNRAP. Losses at the gene ends were 9 bases for V and 1 base for J; bases not matched to a gene: 3. CDR3 coding DNA: TGTGCTAGCACAGGGGGCCTGAACACCGGGGAGCTGTTTTTT. This gives the protein CASTGGLNTGELFF.

A remark on this clone: The same CDR3 arises from other DNA sequences in this sample as well. V gene TRBV5-1 combines with J gene TRBJ2-7; unclear D gene. The CDR3 spans 14 residues. V was pared by 5 bases and J by 1 base, with 13 bases between. CDR1 and CDR2 (germline): SGHRS, YFSETQ. CDR3 amino acids: CASRRKEGSYEQYF. For the CDR3, the DNA is TGCGCCAGCAGAAGAAAGGAAGGTTCCTACGAGCAGTACTTC.

The chain has TRBV10-3 and TRBJ1-1, with a possible D match to TRBD1 (6 bases). CDR1 and CDR2 (germline): ENHRY, SYGVKD. CDR3 length: 13 amino acids. V was trimmed by 7 bases and J by 2 bases, leaving 11 bases between them. The CDR3, as DNA: TGTGCCATCAAACAGGGAATTAACACTGAAGCTTTCTTT. This sequence encodes CAIKQGINTEAFF.

The count of this clone is one. The V and J genes are TRBV7-8 and TRBJ2-1, with D perhaps given as TRBD1 or TRBD2 (5 bases each). Germline loops: CDR1 SGHVS, CDR2 FQNEAQ. The ends were cut back, 5 bases at V and 0 bases at J, with 14 bases in the middle. The CDR3 consists of 16 residues. The CDR3 sequence is CASSLDGASSYNEQFF. CDR3 coding DNA: TGTGCCAGCAGCCTAGACGGGGCCAGCTCCTACAATGAGCAGTTCTTC.

This clone was observed a handful of times. The chain carries TRBV19 and TRBJ2-2, with 14 bases matching TRBD2. Germline assignment: CDR1 LNHDA and CDR2 SQIVND (reference sequence). Trimming at V came to 3 bases and at J to 6 bases, leaving 6 bases not matched to a gene. This CDR3 has 17 amino acids. The DNA for the CDR3 is TGTGCCAGTAGTATTTTAGGGACTAGCGGGAGTTCCGGGGAGCTGTTTTTT. Protein product: CASSILGTSGSSGELFF.

The J gene is TRBJ1-5, the V gene TRBV7-2, with D hard to call. The germline gives CDR1 SGHTA, CDR2 FQGNSA. With 1 base removed from V and 4 bases from J, the gap between germline ends came to 11 bases. This CDR3 is built from 15 residues. The CDR3 reads CASSLGAAGNQPQHF. CDR3 DNA sequence: TGTGCCAGCAGCTTAGGCGCTGCGGGTAATCAGCCCCAGCATTTT.

V is TRBV6-1 and J is TRBJ2-1; possibly TRBD2 for D (6 bases). The CDR3 spans 14 residues. Trimming stripped 7 bases from V and 10 bases from J, with 20 bases between. The germline V gene encodes CDR1 MNHNS and CDR2 SASEGT. CDR3 sequence reads: CASNPPGRSNEQFF. CDR3 nucleotides: TGTGCCAGCAACCCCCCGGGGAGGTCGAACGAGCAGTTCTTC.

The V gene is TRBV9, the J gene TRBJ1-1; D gene unclear. V was trimmed by 4 bases and J by 0 bases, leaving 10 bases between them. The CDR3 extends over 14 amino acids. Germline CDR1 and CDR2: SGDLS and YYNGEE. As DNA, the CDR3 is TGTGCCAGCAGCTTCCAGGTTATGAACACTGAAGCTTTCTTT. This translates into CASSFQVMNTEAFF.

The rearrangement links TRBV7-2 to TRBJ2-3; no firm D call. Between the trimmed V and J ends, which lost 6 bases and 1 base, there was a span of 17 bases. Germline CDR1 is SGHTA and CDR2 is FQGNSA. The CDR3 sequence is 16 residues long. CDR3 sequence reads: CASRPGNRAGTDTQYF. The CDR3 DNA sequence: TGTGCCAGCAGACCCGGTAACCGAGCAGGCACAGATACGCAGTATTTT.

The DNA for the CDR3 is TGTGCCAGCAGATCTAGACGACTAGCGGGAGGGTACAATGAGCAGTTCTTC. Amino acids: CASRSRRLAGGYNEQFF. The V call is TRBV9, the J call TRBJ2-1, with 14 bases matching TRBD2. J lost 4 bases, V lost 5 bases, and 8 bases had no gene match. CDR1 and CDR2 (germline): SGDLS, YYNGEE. The CDR3 runs to 17 residues.

This clone was counted a single time. The V call is TRBV14, the J call TRBJ2-5; D is unresolved. The J call may be in error: the DNA end matches TRBJ2-7 better. CDR3 length equals 11 residues. Germline V gives CDR1 SGHDN, CDR2 FVKESK. CDR3 in DNA: TGTGCCAGCAGCCAAGATTCCGAGCAGTACTTC. Translated, it gives CASSQDSEQYF.

The V call is TRBV7-3, the J call TRBJ1-1; no reliable D call. Germline CDR1 SGHTA, CDR2 FQGTGA. This CDR3 spans 14 amino acids. Trimming took 5 bases from V and 4 from J, leaving 14 bases between them. CDR3 residues: CASSPTTGGTEAFF. The CDR3 nucleotides are TGTGCCAGCAGCCCGACGACTGGCGGCACTGAAGCTTTCTTT.

The V gene is TRBV19, the J gene TRBJ1-1; D is uncertain. V was shortened by 1 base and J by 8 bases, with 8 bases between the two germline ends. The CDR3 covers 12 residues. Germline loops: CDR1 LNHDA, CDR2 SQIVND (reference sequence). CDR3 nucleotide sequence: TGTGCCAGTAGTATAGGCGGAGGCGAAGCTTTCTTT. Residues: CASSIGGGEAFF.

This clone appeared a few times. The rearrangement links TRBV7-6 to TRBJ1-1, with 7 bases aligning to TRBD1. Trimming took 5 bases from V and 2 from J; bases not matched to a gene: 8. This CDR3 comprises 15 residues. Germline CDR1 reads SGHVS; CDR2 reads FNYEAQ. The CDR3 region has the DNA TGTGCCAGCAGCCCTGGGACAGATGCTAACACTGAAGCTTTCTTT. Protein: CASSPGTDANTEAFF.